A single sample is the source of the 13 T cell receptor beta chains below, sequenced in a study of blood T cell repertoires in COVID-19. The table came from immunoSEQ multiplex PCR; TCRdb's copy has only in-frame clones and leaves some out. The sample lists 150,000 to 200,000 clones; 88% were seen once. Source material: peripheral blood. The receptor source for this set is a man between 45 and 60 years old who had recovered from COVID-19.

The chain couples TRBV6-2 or TRBV6-3 to TRBJ2-5, with unresolved D. The CDR3 extends over 12 amino acids. Germline lookup yields CDR1 MNHEY and CDR2 SVGEGT. V shed 4 bases and J shed 5 bases, with 8 bases lying between them. The CDR3 spells CASSSPSETQYF. CDR3 nucleotides: TGTGCCAGCAGTTCCCCCTCGGAGACCCAGTACTTC.

The genes are TRBV5-5 and TRBJ1-4, with D possibly being TRBD1 (5 bases). This CDR3 comprises 14 residues. Germline CDR1 reads SGHKS; CDR2 reads YYEKEE (reference sequence). V was trimmed by 4 bases and J by 5 bases, leaving 12 bases between them. The CDR3 region has the DNA TGTGCCAGCAGCCAGACAGTATTAAATGAAAAACTGTTTTTT. Its translation: CASSQTVLNEKLFF.

The rearrangement joins TRBV5-1 to TRBJ1-2, with 9 bases fitting TRBD1. V lost 3 bases to trimming and J lost 6 bases; unmatched junction nucleotides: 0. The germline V gene encodes CDR1 SGHRS and CDR2 YFSETQ. The CDR3 runs 12 residues. This CDR3 is CASSWDRDGYTF. CDR3 in DNA: TGCGCCAGCAGCTGGGACAGGGATGGCTACACCTTC.

This rearrangement joins TRBV9 to TRBJ2-7, with 9 nucleotides matching TRBD2. The CDR3 consists of 15 residues. CDR1 and CDR2 (germline): SGDLS, YYNGEE. V lost 0 bases to trimming and J lost 2 bases; unmatched junction nucleotides: 3. CDR3 sequence reads: CASSVAAGGPYEQYF. The CDR3 region has the DNA TGTGCCAGCAGCGTAGCCGCGGGGGGGCCCTACGAGCAGTACTTC.

The chain has TRBV5-4 and TRBJ1-6; the D is unclear. The CDR3 is 15 amino acids. Trimming removed 1 base from V and 6 bases from J, with 11 bases in between. Germline loops: CDR1 SGHNT, CDR2 YYREEE (reference sequence). The CDR3 DNA reads TGTGCCAGCAGCTTGAGGGAGGGTACTAATTCACCCCTCCACTTT. Its translation: CASSLREGTNSPLHF.

The gene calls are TRBV11-3 and TRBJ2-2; 8 bases are a match to TRBD1. Germline CDR1 reads SGHNT; CDR2 reads YENEEA. The junction had 10 bases not matched to a gene; V was cut back by 5 bases and J by 5 bases. The CDR3 spans 16 residues. CDR3 sequence (DNA): TGTGCCAGCAGCCTCCCCAAGGACAGGGTTACCGGGGAGCTGTTTTTT. Amino acids: CASSLPKDRVTGELFF.

The chain recombines TRBV19 with TRBJ1-4; no clear D. V dropped 4 bases and J dropped 2 bases, with 14 bases sitting between them. The germline gives CDR1 LNHDA, CDR2 SQIVND (reference sequence). The CDR3 contains 16 residues. Written as DNA, the CDR3 is TGTGCCAGTAGTACGCCCCGGAGGGCCACTAATGAAAAACTGTTTTTT. Translated: CASSTPRRATNEKLFF.

The chain combines TRBV29-1 with TRBJ1-2, with D possibly matching TRBD1 (5 bases). This CDR3 is 14 amino acids long. Germline-derived CDR1 and CDR2 are SQVTM and ANQGSEA. V lost 1 base to trimming and J lost 6 bases, with 15 bases between them. CDR3 in DNA: TGCAGCGTTGAAGCCGAAAGGGCGGGGGATGGCTACACCTTC. Protein product: CSVEAERAGDGYTF.

The CDR3 DNA reads TGTGCCTGGAGTCGACAGGGCAAAAACATTCAGTACTTC. This translates into CAWSRQGKNIQYF. V gene TRBV30 combines with J gene TRBJ2-4, with 7 bases fitting TRBD1. Germline loops: CDR1 GTSNPN, CDR2 SVGIG (reference sequence). This CDR3 spans 13 amino acids. Trimming cost V 2 bases and J 3 bases; bases outside gene matches: 1.

V gene TRBV4-1 combines with J gene TRBJ2-5; weak D call: TRBD1 (6 bases). The CDR3 contains 16 residues. V dropped 0 bases and J dropped 2 bases, with 13 bases sitting between them. Looked up from germline, CDR1 is MGHRA and CDR2 is YSYEKL. DNA for the CDR3: TGCGCCAGCAGCCAAGATCGGGGACAAGTTCAAGAGACCCAGTACTTC. It codes for CASSQDRGQVQETQYF.

V and J are TRBV29-1 and TRBJ2-4; 7 positions agree with TRBD1. The CDR3 extends over 14 amino acids. The V and J ends lost 4 bases and 6 bases, in that order; junction bases with no gene match: 9. Per the germline V gene, CDR1 is SQVTM and CDR2 is ANQGSEA. This chain's CDR3 is CSVVSRDSSNIQYF. In nucleotides, the CDR3 is TGCAGCGTTGTAAGCCGGGACAGTTCAAACATTCAGTACTTC.

This CDR3 reads CASSYPGGHQPQHF. The DNA of the CDR3 is TGTGCCAGCAGTTATCCAGGGGGCCATCAGCCCCAGCATTTT. The V and J genes are TRBV6-2 or TRBV6-3 and TRBJ1-5; the match to TRBD1 covers 8 bases. V lost 3 bases to trimming and J lost 5 bases; unmatched junction nucleotides: 3. The CDR3 contains 14 residues. Germline assignment: CDR1 MNHEY and CDR2 SVGEGT.

As concerns this clone: Other DNA sequences from this sample encode an identical CDR3 as well. The chain couples TRBV6-1 to TRBJ1-5; TRBD1 matches at 10 bases. Germline CDR1 is MNHNS and CDR2 is SASEGT. This CDR3 contains 15 residues. V was pared by 1 base and J by 7 bases, with 4 bases of the junction left unmatched. The CDR3 region has the DNA TGTGCCAGCAGTGAAGGACAGGGGGCAAGACAGCCCCAGCATTTT. Translating gives CASSEGQGARQPQHF.